Listed below are T cell receptor beta chains from one sample, sequenced in a study of OX40 agonist ivuxolimab in advanced cancers. Profiled with immunoSEQ multiplex PCR; TCRdb holds only in-frame clones, not every one. The data show approximately 32,000 clones, roughly 87% seen once. The material was CD4+ or CD8+ T cells sorted from blood, obtained in a trial of the OX40 agonist ivuxolimab. The source is an adult with an advanced solid tumor such as melanoma, head and neck, liver or kidney cancer. Both conserved end residues are part of each CDR3. A D gene is named only where the DNA matches it firmly. Size values are once, few and many counts, or a class for expanded clones, and some rows have none.

TRBJ2-2 | . | . | TRBV13 | TGTGCCAGCAGGCATTGGGGGGGCCGCACCGGGGAGCTGTTTTTT | CASRHWGGRTGELFF
TRBJ2-7 | . | . | TRBV7-2 | TGTGCCAGCAGCCCCCATCCGGGGAACTACGAGCAGTACTTC | CASSPHPGNYEQYF
TRBJ1-2 | few | TRBD1 | TRBV2 | TGTGCCAGCAGTGAAAGCGGACAGGGAATCTATGGCTACACCTTC | CASSESGQGIYGYTF
TRBJ2-3 | once | . | TRBV7-2 | TGTGCCAGCAACCTTGGGGGCTCAACAGATACGCAGTATTTT | CASNLGGSTDTQYF
TRBJ2-1 | . | . | TRBV13 | TGTGCCAGCACCCTAGGCTCCTACAATGAGCAGTTCTTC | CASTLGSYNEQFF
TRBJ2-5 | once | TRBD2 | TRBV28 | TGTGCCAGCAGCCCCGGACTAGCGGGGGGGGAGACCCAGTACTTC | CASSPGLAGGETQYF
TRBJ1-1 | . | . | TRBV29-1 | TGCAGCGTTGACAGAATGAACACTGAAGCTTTCTTT | CSVDRMNTEAFF
TRBJ2-7 | . | . | TRBV6-1 | TGTGCCAGCAGTGAACCCCCGGGGAAGTGGGAGCAGTACTTC | CASSEPPGKWEQYF
TRBJ2-1 | once | . | TRBV5-1 | TGCGCCAGCAGCTTAGGGGTTTACAATGAGCAGTTCTTC | CASSLGVYNEQFF
TRBJ1-2 | . | . | TRBV9 | TGTGCCAGCAGCGTAGATGGTGCTAACTATGGCTACACCTTC | CASSVDGANYGYTF
TRBJ2-2 | once | . | TRBV6-1 | TGTGCCAGCAGTGATCAGCATTGGACAGAGCTCACCGGGGAGCTGTTTTTT | CASSDQHWTELTGELFF
TRBJ2-3 | . | . | TRBV19 | TGTGCCAGTAGTATTGGGGGAGTCGGCACAGATACGCAGTATTTT | CASSIGGVGTDTQYF
TRBJ1-3 | . | TRBD1 | TRBV14 | TGTGCCAGCAGCCAAGGTTGGGACAGGCCGATCTCTGGAAACACCATATATTTT | CASSQGWDRPISGNTIYF
TRBJ2-5 | . | . | TRBV15 | TGTGCCACCAGCAGAGCTGGCAGGGCACAAGAGACCCAGTACTTC | CATSRAGRAQETQYF
TRBJ1-1 | . | . | TRBV19 | TGTGCCAGTTTGACGGGGAACACTGAAGCTTTCTTT | CASLTGNTEAFF
TRBJ2-1 | . | TRBD2 | TRBV27 | TGTGCCAGCAGTCTCCTGATAGCGGGGGGCCTTACGCAGTTCTTC | CASSLLIAGGLTQFF
TRBJ1-4 | . | . | TRBV2 | TGTGCCAGCAGAAGGACGTTTGGAGTGTTTTTT | CASRRTFGVFF
TRBJ1-1 | . | . | TRBV7-9 | TGTGCCAGCAGCTTAGCGGCAGGTGGGGAAGCTTTCTTT | CASSLAAGGEAFF
TRBJ2-3 | . | . | TRBV28 | TGTGCCAGCAGTTCTATGAGCACAGATACGCAGTATTTT | CASSSMSTDTQYF
TRBJ2-7 | . | . | TRBV9 | TGTGCCAGCAGCGTAGCCGGGACTCTGAGCTCCTACGAGCAGTACTTC | CASSVAGTLSSYEQYF
TRBJ2-5 | . | TRBD1 | TRBV25-1 | TGTGCCAGCAGTAACCCAGGGGGCGGAGAGACCCAGTACTTC | CASSNPGGGETQYF
TRBJ1-2 | once | TRBD1 | TRBV5-1 | TGCGCCAGCAGCTTGGGGACAGGGGAGAACTATGGCTACACCTTC | CASSLGTGENYGYTF
TRBJ2-4 | . | . | TRBV9 | TGTGCCAGCAGCACAGCGCAAAACATTCAGTACTTC | CASSTAQNIQYF
TRBJ2-1 | . | TRBD2 | TRBV27 | TGTGCCAGCAGTCAAGCGGGGGGGCCATTAGGATTGGATGAGCAGTTCTTC | CASSQAGGPLGLDEQFF
TRBJ1-4 | . | . | TRBV9 | TGTGCCAGCAGCGTAGGGCAGGTTTCTAATGAAAAACTGTTTTTT | CASSVGQVSNEKLFF
TRBJ2-2 | . | TRBD1 | TRBV29-1 | TGCAGCGTTGAAGATGGGCAGGGGGCCGGGGAGCTGTTTTTT | CSVEDGQGAGELFF
TRBJ2-2 | . | . | TRBV9 | TGTGCCAGCAGCGGGGGGATGAACACCGGGGAGCTGTTTTTT | CASSGGMNTGELFF
TRBJ1-4 | . | . | TRBV7-9 | TGTGCCAGCAGCCCCCGGGACCGAGGGAATGAAAAACTGTTTTTT | CASSPRDRGNEKLFF
TRBJ2-7 | once | TRBD1 | TRBV5-5 | TGTGCCAGCAGCCCTCTCCCGGGACAGGGATTAGCGGCCTACGAGCAGTACTTC | CASSPLPGQGLAAYEQYF
TRBJ2-1 | . | TRBD2 | TRBV4-3 | TGCGCCAGCAGCCAAGATCAGGCTGCTAGCGGGTACAATGAGCAGTTCTTC | CASSQDQAASGYNEQFF
TRBJ1-1 | . | . | TRBV5-5 | TGTGCCAGCAGCGGAACGGGGTTTGAAGCTTTCTTT | CASSGTGFEAFF
TRBJ2-7 | . | . | TRBV7-9 | TGTGCCAGCAGCTTAGGTTTCGGGGAGATGAGCTACGAGCAGTACTTC | CASSLGFGEMSYEQYF
TRBJ1-5 | . | TRBD1 | TRBV4-3 | TGCGCCAGCAGCACAGGGGTTTATCAGCCCCAGCATTTT | CASSTGVYQPQHF
TRBJ2-3 | . | . | TRBV27 | TGTGCCAGCAGTTTCCCGGTGGGGCCCACAGATACGCAGTATTTT | CASSFPVGPTDTQYF
TRBJ1-2 | . | TRBD1 | TRBV19 | TGTGCCAGTAGTCCCGTCCCCGGGACAGGAGTCCCCCTCTATGGCTACACCTTC | CASSPVPGTGVPLYGYTF
TRBJ2-1 | . | . | TRBV7-3 | TGTGCCAGCAGCTTAGATCCGGGTTACAATGAGCAGTTCTTC | CASSLDPGYNEQFF
TRBJ2-2 | . | TRBD2 | TRBV6-5 | TGTGCCAGCAGTTGGGGGAGGGCGGGAACCGGGGAGCTGTTTTTT | CASSWGRAGTGELFF
TRBJ1-5 | . | . | TRBV28 | TGTGCCAGCAGTCGGGGAGGGAGCAATCAGCCCCAGCATTTT | CASSRGGSNQPQHF
TRBJ2-1 | . | TRBD2 | TRBV6-5 | TGTGCCAGCAGTTACGGAGCGGGGGCCTCCAATGAGCAGTTCTTC | CASSYGAGASNEQFF
TRBJ2-7 | . | TRBD2 | TRBV28 | TGTGCCAGCAGTTTACTAGCGGGGGGGAACTACGAGCAGTACTTC | CASSLLAGGNYEQYF
TRBJ2-1 | . | . | TRBV2 | TGTGCCAGCAGTGCTGCCGGGTACAATGAGCAGTTCTTC | CASSAAGYNEQFF
TRBJ2-1 | . | TRBD2 | TRBV11-2 | TGTGCCAGCAGCCTGTCCCCCAGCGGGGGGGCTTACAATGAGCAGTTCTTC | CASSLSPSGGAYNEQFF
TRBJ1-4 | . | . | TRBV5-1 | TGCGCCAGCAAATTAGAAGCCCAGGATGTTAATGAAAAACTGTTTTTT | CASKLEAQDVNEKLFF
TRBJ2-1 | . | . | TRBV30 | TGTGCCTGGAGTGTGATCGTGCATGAGCAGTTCTTC | CAWSVIVHEQFF
TRBJ2-7 | few | . | TRBV19 | TGTGCCAGTAGTGGGCAGGGCTCTTCCTACGAGCAGTACTTC | CASSGQGSSYEQYF
TRBJ1-1 | . | . | TRBV9 | TGTGCCAGCAACAACCCCGGGGTCAGCACTGAAGCTTTCTTT | CASNNPGVSTEAFF
TRBJ1-2 | . | . | TRBV6-5 | TGTGCCAGCAGTGCCCGGGGAGTCTACTATGGCTACACCTTC | CASSARGVYYGYTF
TRBJ2-7 | few | TRBD2 | TRBV7-2 | TGTGCCAGCACCCCGGGTCTGGCTAGCGGCCCCTACGAGCAGTACTTC | CASTPGLASGPYEQYF
TRBJ2-7 | . | TRBD2 | TRBV4-1 | TGCGCCAGCAGCCCCATAGCGGGGAACGAGCAGTACTTC | CASSPIAGNEQYF
TRBJ1-4 | . | TRBD1 | TRBV27 | TGTGCCAGCAGTCCGGGACAGAGAAATGAAAAACTGTTTTTT | CASSPGQRNEKLFF
TRBJ1-5 | . | . | TRBV25-1 | TGTGCCAGCAGTGACGGACAGTATAGCAATCAGCCCCAGCATTTT | CASSDGQYSNQPQHF
TRBJ2-1 | . | . | TRBV5-4 | TGTGCCAGCAGCTTTGGGGGGCCGGGTGAGCAGTTCTTC | CASSFGGPGEQFF
TRBJ2-7 | . | TRBD1 | TRBV10-3 | TGTGCCATCACCGACAGGGGGGCCAACGAGCAGTACTTC | CAITDRGANEQYF
TRBJ2-3 | . | . | TRBV6-6 | TGTGCCAATTGCAGGGACGGCACAGATACGCAGTATTTT | CANCRDGTDTQYF
TRBJ2-4 | . | . | TRBV27 | TGTGCCAGCAGTTTATCGACGGGGGGCATAAACATTCAGTACTTC | CASSLSTGGINIQYF
TRBJ1-2 | . | . | TRBV19 | TGTGCCAGTAGTATTTTTCAAGGGGACTATGGCTACACCTTC | CASSIFQGDYGYTF
TRBJ1-1 | . | . | TRBV4-1 | TGCGCCAGCAGCCAAGATGCGCGAGGCGGCACTGAAGCTTTCTTT | CASSQDARGGTEAFF
TRBJ2-7 | . | . | TRBV27 | TGTGCCAGCAGTTTATCGGTCCCGGGAAGAGGGTACGAGCAGTACTTC | CASSLSVPGRGYEQYF